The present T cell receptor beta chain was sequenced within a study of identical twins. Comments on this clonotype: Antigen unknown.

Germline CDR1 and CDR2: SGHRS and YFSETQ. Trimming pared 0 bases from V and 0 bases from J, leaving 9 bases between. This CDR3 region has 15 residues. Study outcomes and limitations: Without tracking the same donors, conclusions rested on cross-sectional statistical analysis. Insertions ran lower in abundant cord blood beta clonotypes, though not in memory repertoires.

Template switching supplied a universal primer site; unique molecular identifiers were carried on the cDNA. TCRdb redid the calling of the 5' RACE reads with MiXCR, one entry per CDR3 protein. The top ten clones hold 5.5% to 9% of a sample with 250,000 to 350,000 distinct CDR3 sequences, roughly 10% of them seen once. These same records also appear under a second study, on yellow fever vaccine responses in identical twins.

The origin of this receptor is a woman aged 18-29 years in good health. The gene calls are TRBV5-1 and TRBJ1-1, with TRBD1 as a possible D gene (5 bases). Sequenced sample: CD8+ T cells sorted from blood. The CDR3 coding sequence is TGCGCCAGCAGCTTGGGAGGGGCGCTGAACACTGAAGCTTTCTTT. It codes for CASSLGGALNTEAFF.